This T cell receptor beta chain was captured in a study of OX40 agonist ivuxolimab in advanced cancers. Assay: immunoSEQ multiplex PCR; the TCRdb copy retains only in-frame clones and omits some. Here the sample spans some 54,000 clones, 88% being singletons. V lost 1 base, J lost 5 bases, and 14 bases lay in between. The germline V gene encodes CDR1 SEHNR and CDR2 FQNEAQ (reference sequence). The CDR3 totals 15 residues. The V call is TRBV7-9, the J call TRBJ1-1, with D unresolved. Sequencing used CD4+ or CD8+ T cells sorted from blood, obtained in a trial of the OX40 agonist ivuxolimab. The TCR sequence derives from an adult with an advanced solid tumor such as melanoma, head and neck, liver or kidney cancer. This CDR3 is CASSLEVGLTTEAFF. CDR3 sequence (DNA): TGTGCCAGCAGCTTAGAGGTGGGCCTGACTACTGAAGCTTTCTTT.